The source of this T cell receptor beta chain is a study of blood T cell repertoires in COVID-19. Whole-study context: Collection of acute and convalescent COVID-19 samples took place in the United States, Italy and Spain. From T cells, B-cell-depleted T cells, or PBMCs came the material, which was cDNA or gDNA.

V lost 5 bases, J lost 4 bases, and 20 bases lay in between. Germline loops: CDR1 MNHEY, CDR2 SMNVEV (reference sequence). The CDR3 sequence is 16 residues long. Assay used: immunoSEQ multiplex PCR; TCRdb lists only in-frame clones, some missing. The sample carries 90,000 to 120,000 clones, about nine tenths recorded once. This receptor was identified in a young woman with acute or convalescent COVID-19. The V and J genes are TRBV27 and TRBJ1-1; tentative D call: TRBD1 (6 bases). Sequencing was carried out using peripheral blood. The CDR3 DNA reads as TGTGCCAGCAGTCCCCATCCAGGGCGAGGGGGCACTGAAGCTTTCTTT. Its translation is CASSPHPGRGGTEAFF.